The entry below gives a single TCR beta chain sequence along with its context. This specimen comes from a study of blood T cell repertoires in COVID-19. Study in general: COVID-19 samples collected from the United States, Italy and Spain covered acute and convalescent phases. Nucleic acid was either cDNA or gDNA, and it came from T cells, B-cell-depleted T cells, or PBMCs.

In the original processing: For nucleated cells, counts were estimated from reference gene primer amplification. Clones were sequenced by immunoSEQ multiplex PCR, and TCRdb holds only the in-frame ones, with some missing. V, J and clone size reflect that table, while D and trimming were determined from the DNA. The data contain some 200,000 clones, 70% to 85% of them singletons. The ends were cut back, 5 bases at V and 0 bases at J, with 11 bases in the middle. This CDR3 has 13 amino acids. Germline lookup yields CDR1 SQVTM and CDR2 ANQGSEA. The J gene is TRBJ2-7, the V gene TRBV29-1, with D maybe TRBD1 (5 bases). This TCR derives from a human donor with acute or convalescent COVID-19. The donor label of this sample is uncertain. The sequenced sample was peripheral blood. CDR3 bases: TGCAGCGTTATTCGACAGAACTCCTACGAGCAGTACTTC. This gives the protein CSVIRQNSYEQYF.